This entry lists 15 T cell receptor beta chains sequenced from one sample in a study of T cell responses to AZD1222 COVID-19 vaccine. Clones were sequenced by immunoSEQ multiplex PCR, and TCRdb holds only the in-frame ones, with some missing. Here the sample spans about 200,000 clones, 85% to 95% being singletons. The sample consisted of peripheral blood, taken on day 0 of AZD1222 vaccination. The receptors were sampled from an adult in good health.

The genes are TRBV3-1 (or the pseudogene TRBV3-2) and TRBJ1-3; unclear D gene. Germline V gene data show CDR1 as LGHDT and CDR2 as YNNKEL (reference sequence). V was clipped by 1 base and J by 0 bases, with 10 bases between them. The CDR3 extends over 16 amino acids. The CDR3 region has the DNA TGTGCCAGCAGCCAAGGCAGGCAAAGCTCTGGAAACACCATATATTTT. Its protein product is CASSQGRQSSGNTIYF.

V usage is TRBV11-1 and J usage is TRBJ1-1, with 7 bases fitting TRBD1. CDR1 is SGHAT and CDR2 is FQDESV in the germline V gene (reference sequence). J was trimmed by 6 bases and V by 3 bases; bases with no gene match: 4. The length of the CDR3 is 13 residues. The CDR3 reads CASSLGTASEAFF. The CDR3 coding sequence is TGTGCCAGCAGCTTGGGGACAGCCTCTGAAGCTTTCTTT.

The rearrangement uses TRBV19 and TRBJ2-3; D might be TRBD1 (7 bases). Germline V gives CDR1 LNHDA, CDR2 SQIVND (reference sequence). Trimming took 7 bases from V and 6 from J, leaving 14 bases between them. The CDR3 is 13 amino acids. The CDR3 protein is CASNAGQYDTQYF. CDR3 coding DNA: TGTGCCAGTAATGCGGGACAGTATGATACGCAGTATTTT.

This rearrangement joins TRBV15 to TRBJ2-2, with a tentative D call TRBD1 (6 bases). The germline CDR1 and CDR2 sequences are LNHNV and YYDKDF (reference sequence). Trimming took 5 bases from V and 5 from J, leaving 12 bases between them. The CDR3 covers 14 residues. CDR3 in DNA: TGTGCCACCAGCCGGCCAGGGGCAACCGGGGAGCTGTTTTTT. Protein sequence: CATSRPGATGELFF.

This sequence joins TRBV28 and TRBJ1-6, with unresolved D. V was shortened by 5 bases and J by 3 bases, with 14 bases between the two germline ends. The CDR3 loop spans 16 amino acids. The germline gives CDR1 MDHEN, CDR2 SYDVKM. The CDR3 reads CASSPPPRSYNSPLHF. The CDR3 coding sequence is TGTGCCAGCAGTCCTCCTCCTCGTAGCTATAATTCACCCCTCCACTTT.

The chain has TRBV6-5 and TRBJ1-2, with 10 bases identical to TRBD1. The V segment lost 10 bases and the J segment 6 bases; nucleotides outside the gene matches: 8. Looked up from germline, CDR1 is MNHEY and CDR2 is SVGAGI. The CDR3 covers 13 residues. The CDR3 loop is CATRDRGSHGYTF. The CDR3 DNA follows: TGTGCCACCCGGGACAGGGGATCACATGGCTACACCTTC.

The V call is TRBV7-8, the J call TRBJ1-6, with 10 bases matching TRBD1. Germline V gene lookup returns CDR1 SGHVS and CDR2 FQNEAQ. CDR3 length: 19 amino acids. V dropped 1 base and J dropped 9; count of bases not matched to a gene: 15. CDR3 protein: CASSLGETGGYLYGSPLHF. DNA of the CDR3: TGTGCCAGCAGCTTAGGAGAGACAGGGGGCTACCTATACGGTTCACCCCTCCACTTT.

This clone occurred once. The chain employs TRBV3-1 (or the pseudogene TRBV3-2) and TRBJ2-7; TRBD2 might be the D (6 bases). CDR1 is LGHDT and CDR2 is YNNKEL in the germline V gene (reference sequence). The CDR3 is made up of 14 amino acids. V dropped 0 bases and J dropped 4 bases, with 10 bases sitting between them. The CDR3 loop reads CASSQDPGEYEQYF. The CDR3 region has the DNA TGTGCCAGCAGCCAAGATCCGGGGGAGTACGAGCAGTACTTC.

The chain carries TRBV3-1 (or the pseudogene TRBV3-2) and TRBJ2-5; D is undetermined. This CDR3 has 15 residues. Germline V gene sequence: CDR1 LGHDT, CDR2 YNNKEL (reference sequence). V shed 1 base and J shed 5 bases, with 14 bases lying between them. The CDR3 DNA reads TGTGCCAGCAGCCAAGTCCTAGAAGGATGGGAGACCCAGTACTTC. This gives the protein CASSQVLEGWETQYF.

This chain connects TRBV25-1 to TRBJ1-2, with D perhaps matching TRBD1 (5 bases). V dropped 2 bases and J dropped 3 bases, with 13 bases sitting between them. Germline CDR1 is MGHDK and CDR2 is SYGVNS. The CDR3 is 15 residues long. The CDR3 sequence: CASSELGVGDYGYTF. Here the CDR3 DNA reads TGTGCCAGCAGTGAACTAGGGGTTGGTGACTATGGCTACACCTTC.

This chain's CDR3 is CASSPTGDFRNTIYF. CDR3 bases: TGTGCCAGCTCACCGACAGGGGATTTTCGAAACACCATATATTTT. The chain combines TRBV18 with TRBJ1-3; 8 positions match TRBD1. This CDR3 has 15 residues. Germline CDR1 and CDR2: KGHSH and LQKENI. J gave up 5 bases and V 3 bases, and 6 bases lay outside the gene matches. Complete variable domain (other parts from reference TRBV18 and TRBJ1-3): NAGVMQNPRHLVRRRGQEARLRCSPMKGHSHVYWYRQLPEEGLKFMVYLQKENIIDESGMPKERFSAEFPKEGPSILRIQQVVRGDSAAYFCASSPTGDFRNTIYFGEGSWLTVV.

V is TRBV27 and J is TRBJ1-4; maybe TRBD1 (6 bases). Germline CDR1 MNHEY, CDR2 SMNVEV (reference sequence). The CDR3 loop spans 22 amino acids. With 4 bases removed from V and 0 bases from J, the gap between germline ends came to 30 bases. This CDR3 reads CASSSSARGATLKPSTNEKLFF. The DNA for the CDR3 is TGTGCCAGCAGTTCATCGGCAAGGGGGGCAACCCTAAAACCCTCAACTAATGAAAAACTGTTTTTT.

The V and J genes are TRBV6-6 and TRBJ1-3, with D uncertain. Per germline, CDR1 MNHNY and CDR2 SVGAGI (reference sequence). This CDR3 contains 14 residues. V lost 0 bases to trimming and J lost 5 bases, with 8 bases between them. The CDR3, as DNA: TGTGCCAGCAGTTACTCGAACGGACGAAACACCATATATTTT. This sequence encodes CASSYSNGRNTIYF.

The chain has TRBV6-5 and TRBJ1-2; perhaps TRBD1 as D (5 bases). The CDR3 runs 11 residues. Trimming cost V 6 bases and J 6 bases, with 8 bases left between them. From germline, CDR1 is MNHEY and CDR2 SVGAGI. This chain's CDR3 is CASRWDDGYTF. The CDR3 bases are TGTGCCAGCAGATGGGACGATGGCTACACCTTC.

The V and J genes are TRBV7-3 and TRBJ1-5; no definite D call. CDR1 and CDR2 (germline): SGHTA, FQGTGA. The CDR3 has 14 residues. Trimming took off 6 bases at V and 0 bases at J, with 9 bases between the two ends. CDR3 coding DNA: TGTGCCAGCAGTCCTGGAGGTAGCAATCAGCCCCAGCATTTT. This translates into CASSPGGSNQPQHF.